Shown below are 3 T cell receptor beta chains from a single sample sequenced in a study of blood T cell repertoires in COVID-19 (dated by TCRdb to 2018 to 2021). The library was made by the immunoSEQ multiplex PCR assay. Drawn from immuneACCESS, this table holds only the in-frame rearrangements with V and J called that TCRdb kept. Clones are partly lost; checked studies trace under half to an unresolved V gene and leave the rest unexplained. The table for this sample lists roughly 260,000 clones; 70% to 85% of them were counted only once. 3% to 4% of the sample rests with the top ten. Input material: peripheral blood. These receptors all come from a woman aged 40 to 50 with active or convalescent COVID-19.

This chain links TRBV20-1 with TRBJ2-4; possible D gene TRBD1, 5 bases. Germline assignment: CDR1 DFQATT and CDR2 SNEGSKA (reference sequence). CDR3 length: 11 residues. The V gene lost 5 bases and the J gene lost 4 bases, with 6 bases spanning the gap. CDR3 sequence: CSAGQKNIQYF. DNA of the CDR3: TGCAGTGCTGGACAAAAAAACATTCAGTACTTC.

V usage is TRBV12-3 or TRBV12-4 and J usage is TRBJ2-1; TRBD2 might be the D (5 bases). This CDR3 is 13 amino acids long. Trimming shortened V by 6 bases and J by 7 bases, and 13 bases separated the two germline ends. The CDR3 here is CASRERGYNEQFF. CDR3 nucleotides: TGTGCCAGCAGGGAGCGAGGGTATAATGAGCAGTTCTTC.

The J gene is TRBJ2-1, the V gene TRBV11-2; 13 nucleotides match TRBD2. V shed 1 base and J 12 bases; nucleotides not matched to a gene: 12. The CDR3 contains 17 residues. Germline assignment: CDR1 SGHAT and CDR2 FQNNGV. The CDR3 DNA reads as TGTGCCAGCAGCTTAGGCTCGGGACTAGCGGGGAAAGGGGTGCAGTTCTTC. Encoded protein: CASSLGSGLAGKGVQFF.